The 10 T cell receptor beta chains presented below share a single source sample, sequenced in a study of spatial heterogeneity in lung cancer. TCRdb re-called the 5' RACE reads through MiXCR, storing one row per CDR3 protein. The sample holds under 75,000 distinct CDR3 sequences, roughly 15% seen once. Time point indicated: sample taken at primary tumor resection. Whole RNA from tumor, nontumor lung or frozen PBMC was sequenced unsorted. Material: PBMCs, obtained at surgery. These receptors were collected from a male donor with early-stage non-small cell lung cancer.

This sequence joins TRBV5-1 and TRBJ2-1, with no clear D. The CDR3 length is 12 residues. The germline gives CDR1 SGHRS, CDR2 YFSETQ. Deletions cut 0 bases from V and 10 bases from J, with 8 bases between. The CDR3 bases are TGCGCCAGCAGCTTGGATCAACGCGAGCAGTTCTTC. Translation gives CASSLDQREQFF.

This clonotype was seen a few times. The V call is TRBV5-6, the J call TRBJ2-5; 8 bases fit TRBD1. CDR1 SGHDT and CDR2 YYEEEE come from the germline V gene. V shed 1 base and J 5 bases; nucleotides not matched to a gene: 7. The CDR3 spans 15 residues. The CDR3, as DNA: TGTGCCAGCAGCTTGCCCGGACAGGGTTTGGAGACCCAGTACTTC. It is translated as CASSLPGQGLETQYF. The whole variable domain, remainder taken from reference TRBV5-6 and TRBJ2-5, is DAGVTQSPTHLIKTRGQQVTLRCSPKSGHDTVSWYQQALGQGPQFIFQYYEEEERQRGNFPDRFSGHQFPNYSSELNVNALLLGDSALYLCASSLPGQGLETQYFGPGTRLLVL.

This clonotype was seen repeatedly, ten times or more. The CDR3 sequence is CSVNRGQETQYF. The CDR3, as DNA: TGCAGCGTTAACAGGGGACAAGAGACCCAGTACTTC. The genes are TRBV29-1 and TRBJ2-5; 7 nucleotides match TRBD1. This CDR3 has 12 amino acids. In germline, CDR1 is SQVTM, CDR2 ANQGSEA. The V segment lost 5 bases and the J segment 2 bases; nucleotides outside the gene matches: 2.

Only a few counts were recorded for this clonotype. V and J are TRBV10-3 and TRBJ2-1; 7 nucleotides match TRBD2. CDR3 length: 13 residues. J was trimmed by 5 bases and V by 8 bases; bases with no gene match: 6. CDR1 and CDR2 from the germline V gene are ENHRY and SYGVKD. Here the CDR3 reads CAISPSGNNEQFF. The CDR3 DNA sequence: TGTGCCATCTCCCCTAGCGGAAACAATGAGCAGTTCTTC.

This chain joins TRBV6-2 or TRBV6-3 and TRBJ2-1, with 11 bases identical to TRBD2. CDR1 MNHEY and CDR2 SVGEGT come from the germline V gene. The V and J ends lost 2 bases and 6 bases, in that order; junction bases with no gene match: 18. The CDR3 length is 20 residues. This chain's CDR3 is CASSYRPGLAALRVANEQFF. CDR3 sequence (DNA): TGTGCCAGCAGTTACCGTCCGGGACTAGCGGCTCTAAGGGTAGCCAATGAGCAGTTCTTC.

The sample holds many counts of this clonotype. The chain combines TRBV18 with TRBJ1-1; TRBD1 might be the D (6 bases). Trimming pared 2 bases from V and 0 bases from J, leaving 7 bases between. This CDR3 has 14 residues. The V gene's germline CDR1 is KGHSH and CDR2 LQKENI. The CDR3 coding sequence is TGTGCCAGCTCACCAGGACAGTTGAACACTGAAGCTTTCTTT. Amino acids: CASSPGQLNTEAFF.

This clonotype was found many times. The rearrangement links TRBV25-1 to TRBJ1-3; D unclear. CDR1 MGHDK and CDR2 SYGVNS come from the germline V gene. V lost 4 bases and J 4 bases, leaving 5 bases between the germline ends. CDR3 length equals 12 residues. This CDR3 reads CASSVEGNTIYF. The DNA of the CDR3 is TGTGCCAGCAGTGTGGAGGGAAACACCATATATTTT.

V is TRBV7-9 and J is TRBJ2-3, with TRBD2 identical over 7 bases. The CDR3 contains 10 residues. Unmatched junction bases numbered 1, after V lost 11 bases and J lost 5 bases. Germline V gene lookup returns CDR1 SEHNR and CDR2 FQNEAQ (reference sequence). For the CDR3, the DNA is TGTGCCTGGGAGGGAGATACGCAGTATTTT. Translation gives CAWEGDTQYF.

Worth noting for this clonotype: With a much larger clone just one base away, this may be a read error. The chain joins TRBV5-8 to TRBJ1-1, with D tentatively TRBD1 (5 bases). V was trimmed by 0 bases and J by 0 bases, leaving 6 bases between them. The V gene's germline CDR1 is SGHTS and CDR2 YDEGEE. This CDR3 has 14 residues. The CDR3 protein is CASSLGQMNTEAFF. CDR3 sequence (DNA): TGTGCCAGCAGCTTGGGACAGATGAACACTGAAGCTTTCTTT.

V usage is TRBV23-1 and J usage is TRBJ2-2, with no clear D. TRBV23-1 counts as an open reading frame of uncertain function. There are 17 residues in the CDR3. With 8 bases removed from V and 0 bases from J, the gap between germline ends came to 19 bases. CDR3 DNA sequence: TGCGCCAGCCAGGTTGCATCAGTCTACGCGAACACCGGGGAGCTGTTTTTT. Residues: CASQVASVYANTGELFF.